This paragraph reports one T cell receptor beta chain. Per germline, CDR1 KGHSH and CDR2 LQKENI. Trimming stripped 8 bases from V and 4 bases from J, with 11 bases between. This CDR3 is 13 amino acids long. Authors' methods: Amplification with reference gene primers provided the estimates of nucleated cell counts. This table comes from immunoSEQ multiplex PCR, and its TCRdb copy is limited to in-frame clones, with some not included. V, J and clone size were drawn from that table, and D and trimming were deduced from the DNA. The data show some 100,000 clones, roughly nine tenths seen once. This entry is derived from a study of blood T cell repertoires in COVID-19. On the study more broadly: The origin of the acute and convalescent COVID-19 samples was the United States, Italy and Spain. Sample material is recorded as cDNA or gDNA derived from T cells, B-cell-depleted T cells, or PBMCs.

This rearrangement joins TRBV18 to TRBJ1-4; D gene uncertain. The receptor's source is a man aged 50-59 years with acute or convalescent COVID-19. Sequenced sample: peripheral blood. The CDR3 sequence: CASTPAVNEKLFF. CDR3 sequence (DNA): TGTGCCAGCACTCCGGCGGTTAATGAAAAACTGTTTTTT.